This T cell receptor (beta chain) was documented in a study of shared clonotypes between healthy human individuals (TCRdb year 2020). Notes on the research overall: The cohort comprised two women and three men aged 18 to 49 years. Per donor, three plates each were used for CD4 naive and CD4 memory, two for CD8 naive, and one for CD8 memory. Blood TCR repertoires of roughly 5 healthy adults were deeply sequenced to estimate repertoire size and the extent of clonotype sharing between individuals. To increase sequencing depth and limit assay-specific biases, different laboratories used diverse techniques to prepare libraries and sequence TCR repertoires. Between about 0.8 and 9 billion PBMCs per donor were obtained by leukapheresis. General findings and caveats noted by the study authors: Because the study included a small number of donors, the genetic and exposure-history diversity represented was limited. Higher generation probabilities were observed for clonotypes shared by all four sorted-subset donors than for non-shared clonotypes. Sampling was restricted to blood, and TCR repertoires in tissues likely differ from the TCR repertoires found in blood. Sharing across a handful of donors was observed for about 5% of naive CD4, around 3.5% of naive CD8, 2.3% of memory CD4, and 0.4% of memory CD8 clonotypes. Incomplete sequencing was indicated by rarefaction of sorted-subset datasets, despite the large sequencing depth. Naive subsets generally had larger estimated clonotype richness than memory subsets did. Pairwise subsampling indicated that sequencing depth was expected to affect the degree of clonotype sharing among donors.

Using the deep immunoSEQ assay, multiplex PCR amplified TCR CDR3 regions from genomic DNA. Extracted genomic DNA from each cell subset was distributed evenly across all wells of several immunoSEQ 96-well plates, and each plate was treated as a replicate. Each replicate PCR for sorted subsets received roughly 0.2 ug genomic DNA, equal to tens of thousands of T cell genomes. The purified libraries were quantified using a Qubit 3.0 fluorometer, sized with a Bioanalyzer 2100, and then quantified again using the KAPA Library Quantification kit. Each immunoSEQ 96-well plate was sequenced on its own single-read 150-cycle Illumina NextSeq 550 flow cell. The original methods were these. The immunoSEQ output contained only junctional sequences without quality scores, so filtering could not match that applied to full-length reads. Sequences were annotated with PyIR, a Python wrapper for IgBLAST v1.9, using IMGT germline references to assign V/J genes and CDR3. Any read was removed if the V/J assignment was weak (E-value above 1e-6), the CDR3 was missing, or the read contained stop codons, out-of-frame junctions, or ambiguous translated residues. V3J clonotypes were defined by identical inferred V gene, J gene, and CDR3 amino acid sequence. To compute the percentage overlap between repertoires, the number of shared unique clonotypes was divided by the size of the smaller repertoire. RTK rarefaction, the Chao1 estimator, and Recon v2.1 estimates of unobserved clonotypes were used to assess repertoire richness. OLGA was used to compute generation probabilities for all TCRbeta clonotypes that the gDNA method yielded from a few donors. The clones in this table, taken by TCRdb from immuneACCESS, are in-frame only. Not every clone is retained; where verified, under half of the shortfall comes from an unresolved V gene, and the cause of the rest is unknown. V and J calls and clone size are those listed in that table; D and trimming were worked out from the DNA. The sample table shows more than 500,000 clones, and about 95% are seen once. The top ten clones comprise about 0.11% of the sample.

CD8 naive samples were CD45RO-negative cells positively selected for CCR7, giving a CD45RA+CCR7+ population that excluded TemRA cells. Donors were healthy HIV-negative adults with no recently reported acute infections or vaccinations. Every donor was a Caucasian adult residing in Nashville, Tennessee, USA. Blood was obtained by leukapheresis, after which PBMCs were separated by Ficoll-Histopaque density gradient centrifugation and cryopreserved in liquid nitrogen vapor phase. Analytical flow cytometry was used to check the purity and quantity of every magnetically sorted T cell population. From each sorted fraction, genomic DNA was isolated and quantified by UV absorbance on a Nanodrop 2000c. A single count supports this clone. Its antigen remains undetermined. Nothing much larger sits one base from this clone, and base qualities are not available. Its CDR3 holds 16 amino acids, cysteine through phenylalanine. Here the CDR3 DNA is all that survives: 48 bases in frame from base 1. CDR1 and CDR2, looked up from the germline V gene, are SGHRS and YFSETQ. The junction shows trimming of 0 bases on V and 0 bases on J, plus 13 bases between the germline ends.

The source material was naive CD8+ T cells sorted from blood. The label giving this sample's cell subset or site can be read as: CD45RA+CCR7+. The rearrangement combines TRBV5-1 with TRBJ2-7; confidence is insufficient to name the D gene. This receptor was taken from a woman aged 25 to 39 in good health. The CDR3 region has the sequence CASSLATALSSYEQYF. The DNA sequence is TGCGCCAGCAGCTTGGCTACAGCGCTGAGCTCCTACGAGCAGTACTTC. The reference TRBV5-1 and TRBJ2-7 proteins fill in what lies around the CDR3, so the full variable domain reads KAGVTQTPRYLIKTRGQQVTLSCSPISGHRSVSWYQQTPGQGLQFLFEYFSETQRNKGNFPGRFSGRQFSNSRSEMNVSTLELGDSALYLCASSLATALSSYEQYFGPGTRLTVT.